A single sample is the source of the 25 T cell receptor beta chains below, sequenced in a study of T cells in Graves' hyperthyroidism and ophthalmopathy (dated by TCRdb to about 2019). Preparation of the library involved multiplex PCR. The sequencing machine was an Illumina HiSeq 2000. Amplification of TCR beta CDR3 regions was carried out from RNA transcripts. The first round of RT-PCR for the TCR CDR3 was performed with the HTBI primer set and the Qiagen OneStep RT-PCR kit. TCRdb reprocessed the public reads (quality trimming at Q25 with fastp, clone calling with MiXCR) and kept in-frame beta chains. Under each unique CDR3 protein, matching rows form one entry showing the most common genes and DNA. Counted in this sample were more than 150,000 distinct CDR3 sequences; over 15% of them appeared once. The top ten clonotypes cover roughly 30% of the sample. The sequenced material came from blood. These receptors originate from a woman aged 45-60 years with Graves' hyperthyroidism.

This clonotype appeared many times. The genes are TRBV11-2 and TRBJ1-1, with D tentatively TRBD1 (5 bases). V was shortened by 1 base and J by 7 bases, with 7 bases between the two germline ends. In germline, CDR1 is SGHAT, CDR2 FQNNGV. This CDR3 region has 12 residues. The CDR3 is CASSLGGFEAFF. The CDR3, as DNA: TGTGCCAGCAGCTTAGGGGGGTTTGAAGCTTTCTTT.

The gene calls are TRBV7-9 and TRBJ1-5, with 7 nucleotides matching TRBD1. V shed 5 bases, J shed 7 bases, and the junction held 11 bases outside the gene matches. Germline-derived CDR1 and CDR2 are SEHNR and FQNEAQ (reference sequence). The CDR3 length is 15 residues. CDR3 region: CASSPTGQAGQPQHF. The CDR3 DNA reads as TGTGCCAGCAGCCCCACCGGACAGGCGGGGCAGCCCCAGCATTTT.

The sample holds one count of this clonotype. The chain employs TRBV2 and TRBJ2-2, with D maybe TRBD2 (6 bases). CDR1 is SNHLY, CDR2 FYNNEI, per germline. Trimming took off 5 bases at V and 6 bases at J, with 13 bases between the two ends. The CDR3 is 14 residues long. The chain's CDR3 is CASSLKRESGELFF. The CDR3, as DNA: TGTGCCAGCAGTTTAAAACGGGAGTCCGGGGAGCTGTTTTTT. Together with reference TRBV2 and TRBJ2-2, the CDR3 gives the full variable domain: EPEVTQTPSHQVTQMGQEVILRCVPISNHLYFYWYRQILGQKVEFLVSFYNNEISEKSEIFDDQFSVERPDGSNFTLKIRSTKLEDSAMYFCASSLKRESGELFFGEGSRLTVL.

The chain combines TRBV7-2 with TRBJ1-1, with D hard to call. V lost 5 bases to trimming and J lost 1 base, with 20 bases between them. CDR1 SGHTA and CDR2 FQGNSA come from the germline V gene. This CDR3 region has 17 residues. The CDR3: CASSPRPGPSSNTEAFF. CDR3 coding DNA: TGTGCCAGCAGCCCACGGCCAGGCCCATCCTCGAACACTGAAGCTTTCTTT.

This clonotype was recorded many times. The rearrangement uses TRBV19 and TRBJ1-1; a possible D gene is TRBD1 (6 bases). Trimming took 5 bases from V and 6 from J, leaving 13 bases between them. This CDR3 is 13 amino acids long. The V gene's germline CDR1 is LNHDA and CDR2 SQIVND (reference sequence). DNA of the CDR3: TGTGCCAGTAGTGTCTACAGGGACTCTGAAGCTTTCTTT. Its protein product is CASSVYRDSEAFF.

This clonotype showed up many times. This chain connects TRBV24-1 to TRBJ1-2; no clear D. The CDR3 contains 14 residues. V lost 3 bases and J 1 base, leaving 8 bases between the germline ends. The germline gives CDR1 KGHDR, CDR2 SFDVKD. The chain's CDR3 is CATSDTALNYGYTF. In DNA, the CDR3 is TGTGCCACCAGTGATACCGCACTTAACTATGGCTACACCTTC.

This clonotype was observed at least ten times. The J gene is TRBJ2-7, the V gene TRBV6-5; D gene unclear. Per the germline V gene, CDR1 is MNHEY and CDR2 is SVGAGI. V was clipped by 2 bases and J by 4 bases, with 12 bases between them. This CDR3 has 14 residues. The CDR3 bases are TGTGCCAGCAGTTACAGCAGGAAAGTATACGAGCAGTACTTC. Translated: CASSYSRKVYEQYF.

This clonotype has at least ten counts. The V gene is TRBV2, the J gene TRBJ1-1; TRBD1 agrees at 7 bases. Germline assignment: CDR1 SNHLY and CDR2 FYNNEI. The CDR3 loop spans 14 amino acids. V was clipped by 7 bases and J by 0 bases; unmatched bases: 5. For the CDR3, the DNA is TGTGCCAGCACCGGGACAGCCTTGAACACTGAAGCTTTCTTT. This sequence encodes CASTGTALNTEAFF.

This clonotype showed up many times. The V call is TRBV12-3 or TRBV12-4, the J call TRBJ1-2; 7 bases align to TRBD1. V was pared by 11 bases and J by 2 bases, with 11 bases of the junction left unmatched. The CDR3 extends over 14 amino acids. CDR3 sequence (DNA): TGTGCCGGCACCTCGACAGGGACCAACTATGGCTACACCTTC. It specifies CAGTSTGTNYGYTF.

The gene calls are TRBV6-5 and TRBJ1-5; D remains ambiguous. The V gene lost 4 bases and the J gene lost 6 bases, with 22 bases spanning the gap. The germline CDR1 and CDR2 sequences are MNHEY and SVGAGI. The CDR3 consists of 17 residues. The CDR3: CASSSRPGSPTGQPQHF. CDR3 nucleotides: TGTGCCAGCAGTTCACGCCCCGGGTCTCCAACGGGTCAGCCCCAGCATTTT.

The chain links TRBV7-2 to TRBJ2-5; the match to TRBD1 covers 12 bases. In germline, CDR1 is SGHTA, CDR2 FQGNSA. The ends lost 5 bases at V and 4 bases at J; junction bases unmatched: 8. The CDR3 consists of 16 residues. The CDR3 is CASSKGTGGAGETQYF. CDR3 sequence (DNA): TGTGCCAGCAGCAAGGGGACAGGGGGCGCGGGAGAGACCCAGTACTTC.

This clonotype was detected ten times or more. V is TRBV27 and J is TRBJ2-1, with a tentative D call TRBD1 (6 bases). Deletions cut 3 bases from V and 8 bases from J, with 11 bases between. This CDR3 comprises 13 residues. From germline, CDR1 is MNHEY and CDR2 SMNVEV (reference sequence). The CDR3 reads CASSFTGLDEQFF. CDR3 nucleotide sequence: TGTGCCAGCAGTTTTACAGGGCTCGATGAGCAGTTCTTC.

This clonotype was seen ten or more times. The V and J genes are TRBV7-2 and TRBJ1-4, with TRBD1 identical over 7 bases. Trimming took 5 bases from V and 5 from J; bases not matched to a gene: 8. The CDR3 has 15 residues. CDR1 and CDR2 (germline): SGHTA, FQGNSA. CDR3 coding DNA: TGTGCCAGCAGCCCCACAGGGGAAGAGAATGAAAAACTGTTTTTT. It is translated as CASSPTGEENEKLFF.

This clonotype was counted at least ten times. This chain links TRBV20-1 with TRBJ2-3; D remains ambiguous. This CDR3 comprises 16 residues. Trimming removed 0 bases from V and 0 bases from J, with 13 bases in between. Germline CDR1 and CDR2: DFQATT and SNEGSKA (reference sequence). The CDR3 reads CSARDRLVPSTDTQYF. CDR3 bases: TGCAGTGCTAGAGATCGCCTGGTCCCTAGCACAGATACGCAGTATTTT.

This clonotype has only a few counts. The genes are TRBV5-6 and TRBJ2-5, with 7 bases aligning to TRBD1. V shed 0 bases and J 5 bases; nucleotides not matched to a gene: 13. The germline gives CDR1 SGHDT, CDR2 YYEEEE. This CDR3 is 17 amino acids long. The CDR3 loop is CASSLAGNQGVGETQYF. The CDR3 nucleotides read TGTGCCAGCAGCTTGGCTGGGAACCAGGGGGTAGGGGAGACCCAGTACTTC.

With respect to this clonotype: This may be a read error: a much more frequent sequence differs by one nucleotide. V gene TRBV24-1 combines with J gene TRBJ1-2; possibly TRBD1 for D (6 bases). Germline CDR1 KGHDR, CDR2 SFDVKD. CDR3 size: 15 residues. With 5 bases removed from V and 8 bases from J, the gap between germline ends came to 20 bases. CDR3 region: CATSGPWGPGLGYTF. CDR3 DNA: TGTGCCACCAGTGGTCCCTGGGGGCCGGGTCTGGGCTACACCTTC.

This clonotype was observed many times. V and J are TRBV20-1 and TRBJ1-5, with 10 bases aligning to TRBD1. CDR3 length: 16 residues. Germline V gene lookup returns CDR1 DFQATT and CDR2 SNEGSKA (reference sequence). The V gene end was trimmed by 6 bases and the J gene end by 5 bases; junction bases not matched to a gene: 13. The CDR3 is CSAQDRGFAMDQPQHF. For the CDR3, the DNA is TGCAGTGCACAGGACAGGGGGTTCGCAATGGATCAGCCCCAGCATTTT.

This clonotype was picked up many times. The rearrangement joins TRBV10-3 to TRBJ2-7; D perhaps matches TRBD2 (6 bases). The CDR3 has 12 amino acids. Germline V gene lookup returns CDR1 ENHRY and CDR2 SYGVKD. V dropped 10 bases and J dropped 0 bases, with 10 bases sitting between them. CDR3 DNA: TGTGCCACCCGGCGGGACTCCTACGAGCAGTACTTC. The encoded protein is CATRRDSYEQYF.

Many counts were recorded for this clonotype. The genes are TRBV6-2 or TRBV6-3 and TRBJ2-6, with 10 bases fitting TRBD1. The junction had 6 bases not matched to a gene; V was cut back by 2 bases and J by 2 bases. The CDR3 sequence is 18 residues long. Germline V gene sequence: CDR1 MNHEY, CDR2 SVGEGT. The CDR3: CASSYAGQGLPGANVLTF. DNA of the CDR3: TGTGCCAGCAGTTACGCGGGACAGGGGTTGCCTGGGGCCAACGTCCTGACTTTC.

This clonotype has a handful of counts. Germline is not matched at one junction end, which may reflect a read error. The DNA for the CDR3 is TGTGCCAGCAGTGAAGCGCTTCGGCTTCCAGAAGGCTTC. This translates into CASSEALRLPEGF. The rearrangement joins TRBV2 to TRBJ2-7; D call uncertain. This CDR3 is built from 13 residues. Germline CDR1 SNHLY, CDR2 FYNNEI.

This clonotype occurred a few times. The rearrangement links TRBV10-1 to TRBJ1-2, with a possible D match to TRBD1 (5 bases). Per the germline V gene, CDR1 is WNHNN and CDR2 is SYGVQD (reference sequence). The CDR3 is made up of 13 amino acids. V lost 0 bases, J lost 8 bases, and 10 bases lay in between. In DNA form, the CDR3 reads TGCGCCAGCAGTGAGTCAGGGACGAGGGGCTACACCTTC. Translation: CASSESGTRGYTF.

This clonotype was seen many times. V gene TRBV19 combines with J gene TRBJ2-6; D perhaps matches TRBD1 (7 bases). Germline CDR1 LNHDA, CDR2 SQIVND (reference sequence). This CDR3 comprises 17 residues. V was pared by 6 bases and J by 0 bases, with 15 bases between. CDR3 nucleotide sequence: TGTGCCAGTAGCCTACCAGGGGGGAGCTCTGGGGCCAACGTCCTGACTTTC. Protein sequence: CASSLPGGSSGANVLTF. The full variable domain, with the rest looked up from reference TRBV19 and TRBJ2-6, is DGGITQSPKYLFRKEGQNVTLSCEQNLNHDAMYWYRQDPGQGLRLIYYSQIVNDFQKGDIAEGYSVSREKKESFPLTVTSAQKNPTAFYLCASSLPGGSSGANVLTFGAGSRLTVL.

This clonotype was picked up many times. This sequence joins TRBV28 and TRBJ1-2; D remains ambiguous. The V and J ends lost 6 bases and 3 bases respectively, with 5 bases between them. The CDR3 sequence is 11 residues long. Germline CDR1 MDHEN, CDR2 SYDVKM. The CDR3 sequence: CASSGYYGYTF. For the CDR3, the DNA is TGTGCCAGCAGCGGCTACTATGGCTACACCTTC.

The table lists this clonotype with many counts. This chain links TRBV11-2 with TRBJ1-2; no reliable D call. In germline, CDR1 is SGHAT, CDR2 FQNNGV. This CDR3 is built from 12 residues. V gave up 3 bases and J gave up 7 bases, with 9 bases separating them. As DNA, the CDR3 is TGTGCCAGCAGCTTGAGATCGGGTGGCTACACCTTC. Translating gives CASSLRSGGYTF.

This rearrangement joins TRBV5-1 to TRBJ2-1, with 11 bases aligning to TRBD1. The length of the CDR3 is 13 residues. Trimming took 3 bases from V and 7 from J; bases not matched to a gene: 0. Germline V gene sequence: CDR1 SGHRS, CDR2 YFSETQ. DNA of the CDR3: TGCGCCAGCAGCTGGGACAGGGGGAATGAGCAGTTCTTC. It yields the protein CASSWDRGNEQFF.